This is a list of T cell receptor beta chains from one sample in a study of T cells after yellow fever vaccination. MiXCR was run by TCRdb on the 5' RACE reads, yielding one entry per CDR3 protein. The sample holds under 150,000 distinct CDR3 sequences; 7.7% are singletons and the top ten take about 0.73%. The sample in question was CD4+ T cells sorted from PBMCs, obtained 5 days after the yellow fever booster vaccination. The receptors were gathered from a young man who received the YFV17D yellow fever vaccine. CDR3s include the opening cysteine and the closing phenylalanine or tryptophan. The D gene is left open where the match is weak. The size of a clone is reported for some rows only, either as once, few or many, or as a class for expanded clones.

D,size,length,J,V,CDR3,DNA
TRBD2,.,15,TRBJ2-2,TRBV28,CASSISGSGTGELFF,TGTGCCAGCAGTATTAGCGGGAGTGGCACCGGGGAGCTGTTTTTT
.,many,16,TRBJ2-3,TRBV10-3,CAIGEHSGDYTDTQYF,TGTGCCATCGGGGAGCACTCCGGAGACTACACTGATACGCAGTATTTT
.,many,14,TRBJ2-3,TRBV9,CASNKLGFPDTQYF,TGTGCCAGCAACAAGTTGGGGTTTCCTGATACGCAGTATTTT
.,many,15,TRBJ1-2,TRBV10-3,CAITLGDKLKTSMAF,TGTGCCATCACCCTAGGGGACAAGCTTAAGACGTCCATGGCCTTC
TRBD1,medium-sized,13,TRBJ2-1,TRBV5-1,CASRKGQNNEQFF,TGCGCCAGCAGGAAGGGACAGAACAATGAGCAGTTCTTC
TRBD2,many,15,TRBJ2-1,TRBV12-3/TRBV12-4,CASSLGLAAYNEQFF,TGTGCCAGCAGTTTAGGGCTAGCGGCTTACAATGAGCAGTTCTTC
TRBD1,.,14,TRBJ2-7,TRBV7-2,CASQSGTGSYEQYF,TGTGCCAGCCAGTCCGGGACAGGGTCTTACGAGCAGTACTTC
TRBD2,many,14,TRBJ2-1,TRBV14,CASSRLAGLNEQFF,TGTGCCAGCAGCCGACTAGCGGGACTCAATGAGCAGTTCTTC
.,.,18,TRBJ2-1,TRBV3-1,CASSKPVRRRQNDNEQFF,TGTGCCAGCAGCAAACCTGTCCGGCGGAGACAGAATGACAATGAGCAGTTCTTC
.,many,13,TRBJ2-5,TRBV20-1,CSASGTAKETQYF,TGCAGTGCTAGTGGTACTGCCAAAGAGACCCAGTACTTC
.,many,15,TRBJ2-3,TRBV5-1,CASGEQPSSTDTQYF,TGCGCCAGCGGGGAACAGCCTTCTAGCACAGATACGCAGTATTTT
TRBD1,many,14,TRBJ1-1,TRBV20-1,CSARDRSANTEAFF,TGCAGTGCTCGGGACAGGTCGGCGAACACTGAAGCTTTCTTT
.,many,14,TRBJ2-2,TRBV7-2,CASSINPQGGELFF,TGTGCCAGCAGCATCAATCCCCAGGGGGGGGAGCTGTTTTTT
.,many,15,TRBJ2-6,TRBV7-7,CASSGGPVGANVLTF,TGTGCCAGCAGCGGGGGACCCGTCGGGGCCAACGTCCTGACTTTC
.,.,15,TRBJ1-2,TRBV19,CASTNSPTGNYGYTF,TGTGCCAGTACCAACTCCCCGACGGGCAACTATGGCTACACCTTC
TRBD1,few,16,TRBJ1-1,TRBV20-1,CSAPRQGVVQDTEAFF,TGCAGTGCTCCAAGACAGGGAGTTGTTCAGGACACTGAAGCTTTCTTT
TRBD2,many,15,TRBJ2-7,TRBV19,CASSIEVLAGGEQYF,TGTGCCAGTAGTATCGAGGTATTAGCGGGAGGCGAGCAGTACTTC
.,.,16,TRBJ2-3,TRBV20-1,CSARGVAGLGTDTQYF,TGCAGTGCTAGAGGGGTGGCGGGTTTAGGCACAGATACGCAGTATTTT
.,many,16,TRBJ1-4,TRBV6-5,CASSYSMSATNEKLFF,TGTGCCAGCAGTTACTCGATGAGTGCAACTAATGAAAAACTGTTTTTT
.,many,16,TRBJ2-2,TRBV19,CASSIFGLLLAGELFF,TGTGCCAGTAGTATATTTGGGCTACTACTGGCCGGGGAGCTGTTTTTT
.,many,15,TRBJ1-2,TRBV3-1,CASSQEPTVGGGYTF,TGTGCCAGCAGCCAAGAACCAACGGTGGGTGGCGGCTACACCTTC
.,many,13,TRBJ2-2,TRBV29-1,CSVGIFPSGELFF,TGCAGCGTTGGCATTTTCCCCAGCGGGGAGCTGTTTTTT
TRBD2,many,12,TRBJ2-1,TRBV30,CASQRERGEQFF,TGTGCCTCCCAGCGGGAGCGCGGGGAGCAGTTCTTC
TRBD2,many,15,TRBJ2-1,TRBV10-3,CAISVDAGGYNEQFF,TGTGCCATCAGTGTGGATGCGGGGGGCTACAATGAGCAGTTCTTC
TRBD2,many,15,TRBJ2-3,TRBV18,CASSPVAGAMDTQYF,TGTGCCAGCTCACCAGTGGCGGGAGCAATGGATACGCAGTATTTT
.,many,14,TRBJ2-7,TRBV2,CASRETRLSYEQYF,TGTGCCAGCAGGGAAACAAGGCTCTCCTACGAGCAGTACTTC
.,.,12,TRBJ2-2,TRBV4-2,CASSGRTGELFF,TGTGCCAGCAGCGGGAGGACCGGGGAGCTGTTTTTT
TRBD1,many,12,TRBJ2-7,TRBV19,CASRDSLYEQYF,TGTGCCAGCCGGGACAGTCTCTACGAGCAGTACTTC
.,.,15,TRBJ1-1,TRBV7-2,CASSSRSRDGTEAFF,TGTGCCAGCAGCAGCAGATCGAGGGATGGCACTGAAGCTTTCTTT
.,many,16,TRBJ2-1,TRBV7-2,CASSLAALAKNNEQFF,TGTGCCAGCAGCTTAGCGGCTCTAGCTAAGAACAATGAGCAGTTCTTC
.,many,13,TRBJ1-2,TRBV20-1,CSARNGRGYGYTF,TGCAGTGCCCGGAACGGCCGGGGCTATGGCTACACCTTC
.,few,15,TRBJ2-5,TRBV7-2,CASSRGGQSQETQYF,TGTGCCAGCAGCCGTGGGGGCCAATCTCAGGAGACCCAGTACTTC
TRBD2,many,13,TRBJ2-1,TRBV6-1,CATGLAGGNEQFF,TGTGCCACCGGGCTAGCGGGAGGGAATGAGCAGTTCTTC
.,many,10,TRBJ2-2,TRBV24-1,CATTDGELFF,TGTGCCACAACCGACGGGGAGCTGTTTTTT
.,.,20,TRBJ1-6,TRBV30,CAWSVRGTTLTQHFNSPLHF,TGTGCCTGGAGTGTTCGAGGGACGACGCTTACACAACACTTCAATTCACCCCTCCACTTT
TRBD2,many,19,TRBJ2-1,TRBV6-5,CASSYSLAGGPGAYNEQFF,TGTGCCAGCAGTTACTCGTTAGCGGGAGGACCTGGAGCCTACAATGAGCAGTTCTTC
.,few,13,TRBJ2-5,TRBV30,CAWTEGNQETQYF,TGTGCCTGGACCGAGGGGAACCAAGAGACCCAGTACTTC
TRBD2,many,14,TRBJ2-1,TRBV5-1,CASTGTSGANEQFF,TGCGCCAGCACCGGTACTAGCGGTGCCAATGAGCAGTTCTTC
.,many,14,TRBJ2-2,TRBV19,CASSRSSFTGELFF,TGTGCCAGTAGTAGGTCTTCATTCACCGGGGAGCTGTTTTTT
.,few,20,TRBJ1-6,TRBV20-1,CSARGPGALGIRSYNSPLHF,TGCAGTGCTAGAGGCCCCGGAGCGTTAGGGATTAGGTCCTATAATTCACCCCTCCACTTT
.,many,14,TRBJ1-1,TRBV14,CASSLLRGNTEAFF,TGTGCCAGCAGCCTACTCAGAGGGAACACTGAAGCTTTCTTT
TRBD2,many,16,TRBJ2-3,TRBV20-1,CSATGTSSVGTDTQYF,TGCAGTGCTACCGGGACTAGCTCAGTGGGCACAGATACGCAGTATTTT
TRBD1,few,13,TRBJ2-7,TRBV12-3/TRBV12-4,CASTDRSPGEQYF,TGTGCCAGTACGGACAGGTCTCCAGGCGAGCAGTACTTC
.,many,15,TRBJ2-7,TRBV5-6,CASSVMMFGSYEQYF,TGTGCCAGCAGCGTGATGATGTTCGGATCCTACGAGCAGTACTTC
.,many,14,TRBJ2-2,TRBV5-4,CASSLAGSRGELFF,TGTGCCAGCAGCTTGGCCGGGAGTCGCGGGGAGCTGTTTTTT
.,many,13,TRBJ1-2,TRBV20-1,CSAGSGTDYGYTF,TGCAGTGCTGGCTCCGGGACTGACTATGGCTACACCTTC
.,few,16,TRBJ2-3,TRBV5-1,CASSLFLTGETDTQYF,TGCGCCAGCAGCTTGTTCTTAACGGGAGAAACAGATACGCAGTATTTT
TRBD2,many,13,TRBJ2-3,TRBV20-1,CSAQTSRTDTQYF,TGCAGTGCCCAGACTAGCCGGACAGATACGCAGTATTTT
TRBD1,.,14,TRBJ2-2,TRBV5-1,CASSSTGDGGELFF,TGCGCCAGCTCGTCGACAGGGGATGGCGGGGAGCTGTTTTTT